The clone carrying this TCR beta chain was counted between two and nine times. Generated by immunoSEQ multiplex PCR, the TCRdb table keeps only in-frame clones and is missing some. This sample carries around 230,000 clones, over 80% of them seen once, and the ten largest clones take around 26%. This sample was taken from a study of blood T cell repertoires in COVID-19. Background on the study: Donors in the United States, Italy and Spain gave samples during acute or convalescent COVID-19. The analysed material was cDNA or gDNA that came from T cells, B-cell-depleted T cells, or PBMCs.

The CDR3 is 14 amino acids. The germline CDR1 and CDR2 sequences are SGHTA and FQGTGA. The junction had 0 bases not matched to a gene; V was cut back by 5 bases and J by 1 base. This TCR was sampled from a man aged 35-49 years with acute or convalescent COVID-19. J is TRBJ2-3 and V is TRBV7-3, with 10 nucleotides matching TRBD2. The sequenced material came from peripheral blood. CDR3 DNA: TGTGCCAGCAGCGGACTAGCGGGCACAGATACGCAGTATTTT. It specifies CASSGLAGTDTQYF.